Presented here are 14 T cell receptor beta chains from one specimen sequenced in a study of blood T cells in healthy people across ages. Alongside a J-beta primer mix, a sample-barcoded 5' primer served in a second PCR lasting about 7 to 11 cycles. TCRdb ran MiXCR on the 5' RACE reads and lists one entry per CDR3 protein. The sample contains 1.5 million to 2 million distinct CDR3 sequences, roughly 43% of which appear only once. Sequencing was done on a sample of blood. These receptor sequences come from a human donor in good health.

The V gene is TRBV7-6, the J gene TRBJ1-1, with no clear D. Germline V gene data show CDR1 as SGHVS and CDR2 as FNYEAQ. V lost 5 bases and J lost 3, with 22 bases in between. There are 17 residues in the CDR3. CDR3 protein: CASSPPWKFPGDTEAFF. CDR3 nucleotide sequence: TGTGCCAGCAGCCCCCCTTGGAAGTTCCCCGGGGACACTGAAGCTTTCTTT.

Only a few counts were recorded for this clonotype. This chain joins TRBV3-1 and TRBJ2-4; D remains ambiguous. The V end lost 3 bases, the J end lost 2 bases, and 14 bases lay between the germline ends. The CDR3 loop spans 16 amino acids. Germline V CDR1 and CDR2: LGHDT, YNNKEL (reference sequence). The CDR3 loop reads CASSQLPGEPKNIQYF. In DNA form, the CDR3 reads TGTGCCAGCAGCCAGTTGCCCGGAGAACCCAAAAACATTCAGTACTTC.

V and J are TRBV7-2 and TRBJ1-1; TRBD1 aligns across 7 bases. In germline, CDR1 is SGHTA, CDR2 FQGNSA. V lost 4 bases to trimming and J lost 2 bases; unmatched junction nucleotides: 4. This CDR3 contains 14 residues. CDR3 in DNA: TGTGCCAGCAGCTGGAGGGGGCGAAACACTGAAGCTTTCTTT. Encoded protein: CASSWRGRNTEAFF.

The rearrangement links TRBV29-1 to TRBJ1-1; 8 positions agree with TRBD1. V gave up 5 bases and J gave up 8 bases; unmatched junction bases: 4. Germline CDR1 is SQVTM and CDR2 is ANQGSEA. The CDR3 covers 11 residues. Written as DNA, the CDR3 is TGCAGCGTTCAGGGGGCATCGGAAGCTTTCTTT. It specifies CSVQGASEAFF. The whole variable domain, filled in from reference TRBV29-1 and TRBJ1-1, reads SAVISQKPSRDICQRGTSLTIQCQVDSQVTMMFWYRQQPGQSLTLIATANQGSEATYESGFVIDKFPISRPNLTFSTLTVSNMSPEDSSIYLCSVQGASEAFFGQGTRLTVV.

Notes on this clonotype: One end of the junction varies from germline; a read error may be responsible. V gene TRBV29-1 combines with J gene TRBJ2-1, with D uncertain. Per the germline V gene, CDR1 is SQVTM and CDR2 is ANQGSEA. This CDR3 has 14 amino acids. DNA for the CDR3: TGCAGCGCTGAAGATGTAGAGACCTACAATGAGCAGTTCTTC. Translation: CSAEDVETYNEQFF.

This clonotype was detected only a few times. This chain links TRBV7-2 with TRBJ2-4; TRBD1 is a possible D gene (5 bases). The CDR3 is 15 residues long. Between the trimmed V and J ends, which lost 1 base and 13 bases, there was a span of 20 bases. CDR1 and CDR2 from the germline V gene are SGHTA and FQGNSA. CDR3 sequence reads: CASSLEGRVGNVQYF. The CDR3 DNA reads TGTGCCAGCAGCTTAGAAGGCAGGGTGGGTAACGTGCAGTACTTC.

In this sample, this clonotype turned up once. The chain's CDR3 is CASSPYSGGDTQYF. Here the CDR3 DNA reads TGTGCCAGCAGTCCCTATAGCGGGGGAGATACGCAGTATTTT. V gene TRBV27 combines with J gene TRBJ2-3; 9 bases are shared with TRBD2. The CDR3 contains 14 residues. After removal of 5 bases from V and 5 bases from J, the junction contained 5 bases not matched to a gene. Germline V lookup: CDR1 MNHEY, CDR2 SMNVEV (reference sequence).

This chain links TRBV28 with TRBJ1-1; D remains unclear. The germline gives CDR1 MDHEN, CDR2 SYDVKM. The CDR3 extends over 14 amino acids. The ends were cut back, 8 bases at V and 6 bases at J, with 19 bases in the middle. The CDR3 loop reads CASLWSRGIPEAFF. CDR3 nucleotide sequence: TGTGCCAGCCTTTGGAGCCGAGGGATCCCTGAAGCTTTCTTT.

In its sample, this clonotype was seen a few times. This chain connects TRBV11-2 to TRBJ2-3; 8 positions agree with TRBD1. With V trimmed by 2 bases and J by 1 base, 5 bases remained unmatched. The CDR3 loop spans 16 amino acids. The germline V gene encodes CDR1 SGHAT and CDR2 FQNNGV. In nucleotides, the CDR3 is TGTGCCAGCAGCTTAACAGGGGGTTATGGCACAGATACGCAGTATTTT. As protein: CASSLTGGYGTDTQYF.

The V gene is TRBV5-1, the J gene TRBJ2-3, with D possibly matching TRBD2 (7 bases). The ends were cut back, 4 bases at V and 2 bases at J, with 14 bases in the middle. The CDR3 has 15 residues. CDR1 and CDR2 from the germline V gene are SGHRS and YFSETQ. Here the CDR3 DNA reads TGCGCCAGCAGCCGCGGGGGCGGCACCACAGATACGCAGTATTTT. It specifies CASSRGGGTTDTQYF.

This clonotype appeared a few times. The chain carries TRBV29-1 and TRBJ2-4; D uncertain. The CDR3 consists of 13 residues. Trimming left V 1 base short and J 13 bases short, with 17 bases between. Per germline, CDR1 SQVTM and CDR2 ANQGSEA. CDR3 region: CSVEAPQYNEQYF. The CDR3 DNA sequence: TGCAGCGTTGAAGCTCCCCAATACAATGAGCAGTACTTC.

The chain combines TRBV4-3 with TRBJ2-7; no definite D call. V lost 0 bases and J lost 7, with 16 bases in between. CDR1 and CDR2 (germline): LGHNA, YSLEER. The CDR3 covers 15 residues. This CDR3 is CASSQDLTVGREQYF. The CDR3 region has the DNA TGCGCCAGCAGCCAAGATCTAACGGTAGGGCGGGAGCAGTACTTC.

The chain employs TRBV24-1 and TRBJ2-4; 9 positions match TRBD1. The J call is in doubt because the DNA end fits TRBJ2-7 better. CDR1 KGHDR and CDR2 SFDVKD come from the germline V gene. The CDR3 is 12 amino acids. CDR3 DNA: TGTGCCAAGTCACAGGGGGCGGACGAGCAGTACTTC. This translates into CAKSQGADEQYF.

This sequence joins TRBV6-5 and TRBJ2-1; D uncertain. The CDR3 totals 16 residues. Trimming removed 0 bases from V and 10 bases from J, with 19 bases in between. Germline CDR1 is MNHEY and CDR2 is SVGAGI. In DNA, the CDR3 is TGTGCCAGCAGTTACTCCATAGCACGACCATCCTACGAGCAGTTCTTC. As protein: CASSYSIARPSYEQFF.